The TCR beta chain under discussion was sequenced for a study of PD-1 blockade in classical Hodgkin lymphoma. Study results and limitations: Healthy donors reportedly exceeded newly diagnosed patients in baseline TCR diversity. Only CD4+ TCR diversity, not CD8+, had risen significantly by C4D1. The diversity seen at baseline in complete responders resembled that of newly diagnosed patients.

As for this clone: Its antigen is undetermined.

Each of the patients experienced relapse following autologous stem cell transplantation, and their brentuximab vedotin exposure differed. Best response was recorded as complete response, partial response or progressive disease. The CDR3 loop spans 19 amino acids. The assay was immunoSEQ multiplex PCR, and TCRdb's table has in-frame clones only and misses some. This sample has about 110,000 clones, with 80% to 90% found just once. The source of this sequence is a human donor with classical Hodgkin lymphoma. The specimen was peripheral blood mononuclear cells (PBMCs), collected before the second cycle of nivolumab. The rearrangement uses TRBV21-1 and TRBJ2-3; the table calls TRBD1, which could not be checked here. TRBV21-1 represents a pseudogene. The CDR3 DNA is TGTGCCAGCAGCAGAATACCGACAGCGCCTGGTGATAGCACAGATACGCAGTATTTT. It codes for CASSRIPTAPGDSTDTQYF.